A single sample gave rise to the 29 T cell receptor beta chains below, sequenced in a study of cytomegalovirus exposure and HLA in healthy donors (dated by TCRdb to about 2017). Libraries were built with the immunoSEQ multiplex PCR assay. For the multiplex PCR, a mixture combining 60 forward primers for TCR Vbeta segments and 13 reverse primers for TCR Jbeta segments was used. TCRdb mirrors the immuneACCESS table, restricted to in-frame sequences. Some clones are absent from its copies; in checked studies, under half trace to an unresolved V gene, and the reason for the others is unknown. For this sample the table gives 70,000 to 95,000 clones, of which roughly 81% were detected only once. About 1.9% of the sample rests with the top ten. Sequencing was done on a sample of PBMCs. The receptors here all came from a woman aged 30 to 39 in good health and CMV-seronegative.

V is TRBV19 and J is TRBJ2-7; 7 bases fit TRBD1. The V and J ends lost 4 bases and 3 bases, in that order; junction bases with no gene match: 12. The germline CDR1 and CDR2 sequences are LNHDA and SQIVND (reference sequence). This CDR3 is 16 amino acids long. CDR3 nucleotides: TGTGCCAGTAGTACCAGGGGACAGCTCCTAGACTACGAGCAGTACTTC. Protein product: CASSTRGQLLDYEQYF. Combining the CDR3 with reference TRBV19 and TRBJ2-7 gives the whole variable domain DGGITQSPKYLFRKEGQNVTLSCEQNLNHDAMYWYRQDPGQGLRLIYYSQIVNDFQKGDIAEGYSVSREKKESFPLTVTSAQKNPTAFYLCASSTRGQLLDYEQYFGPGTRLTVT.

The chain joins TRBV28 to TRBJ2-7; the D gene is possibly TRBD2 (5 bases). V lost 5 bases and J 1 base, leaving 12 bases between the germline ends. CDR3 size: 14 residues. Germline CDR1 and CDR2: MDHEN and SYDVKM. The CDR3 nucleotides read TGTGCCAGCAGTATGTTTGCGGGTTCCTACGAGCAGTACTTC. Residues: CASSMFAGSYEQYF.

The rearrangement uses TRBV30 and TRBJ1-4; 11 nucleotides match TRBD1. The V gene end was trimmed by 1 base and the J gene end by 7 bases; junction bases not matched to a gene: 5. Germline CDR1 reads GTSNPN; CDR2 reads SVGIG (reference sequence). The CDR3 is 15 amino acids. As DNA, the CDR3 is TGTGCCTGGAGTGGGACAGGGGGCCTAGGTGAAAAACTGTTTTTT. Encoded protein: CAWSGTGGLGEKLFF. The full variable domain, its missing parts supplied by reference TRBV30 and TRBJ1-4, is SQTIHQWPATLVQPVGSPLSLECTVEGTSNPNLYWYRQAAGRGLQLLFYSVGIGQISSEVPQNLSASRPQDRQFILSSKKLLLSDSGFYLCAWSGTGGLGEKLFFGSGTQLSVL.

This clone was detected only once. The chain has TRBV28 and TRBJ2-1; 13 positions match TRBD2. Trimming removed 5 bases from V and 4 bases from J; junction bases left unmatched: 11. Per the germline V gene, CDR1 is MDHEN and CDR2 is SYDVKM. The CDR3 length is 18 residues. CDR3 residues: CASSLTSGRARFYNEQFF. The CDR3 DNA reads TGTGCCAGCAGTCTCACTAGCGGGAGGGCACGGTTTTACAATGAGCAGTTCTTC.

The chain joins TRBV2 to TRBJ2-2; 9 positions match TRBD2. This CDR3 comprises 16 residues. From germline, CDR1 is SNHLY and CDR2 FYNNEI. The J segment lost 2 bases and the V segment lost 6 bases, leaving 7 bases of the junction unmatched. The CDR3 DNA sequence: TGTGCCAGCAGGACTAGCGGAGGGGGAAACACCGGGGAGCTGTTTTTT. Residues: CASRTSGGGNTGELFF.

This chain links TRBV7-9 with TRBJ2-5, with D unclear. Germline values: CDR1 SEHNR, CDR2 FQNEAQ (reference sequence). Trimming cost V 4 bases and J 5 bases, with 14 bases left between them. The CDR3 runs 14 residues. The CDR3: CASSWSTYGETQYF. The CDR3 nucleotides read TGTGCCAGCAGCTGGTCGACTTACGGGGAGACCCAGTACTTC. The full variable domain, with the rest looked up from reference TRBV7-9 and TRBJ2-5, is DTGVSQNPRHKITKRGQNVTFRCDPISEHNRLYWYRQTLGQGPEFLTYFQNEAQLEKSRLLSDRFSAERPKGSFSTLEIQRTEQGDSAMYLCASSWSTYGETQYFGPGTRLLVL.

The chain couples TRBV7-2 to TRBJ2-1; the match to TRBD1 covers 7 bases. Germline V CDR1 and CDR2: SGHTA, FQGNSA. The CDR3 totals 18 residues. The trim removed 5 bases at V and 3 bases at J, leaving 16 bases unmatched. Here the CDR3 reads CASSPHLGADRVYNEQFF. In nucleotides, the CDR3 is TGTGCCAGCAGCCCCCACTTGGGGGCAGACAGGGTCTACAATGAGCAGTTCTTC.

This clone was counted once. The V call is TRBV7-3, the J call TRBJ2-5, with no clear D. Deletions cut 5 bases from V and 1 base from J, with 8 bases between. This CDR3 spans 13 amino acids. From germline, CDR1 is SGHTA and CDR2 FQGTGA. The CDR3 DNA follows: TGTGCCAGCAGCCCCACTCTCCAAGAGACCCAGTACTTC. It codes for CASSPTLQETQYF.

This rearrangement joins TRBV7-2 to TRBJ2-3, with 11 positions matching TRBD1. V lost 6 bases, J lost 4 bases, and 12 bases stayed unmatched. Germline V gene data show CDR1 as SGHTA and CDR2 as FQGNSA. The CDR3 is 17 residues long. The chain's CDR3 is CASSLSGQGARPDTQYF. The CDR3 nucleotides read TGTGCCAGCAGTCTTAGCGGACAGGGGGCGAGGCCAGATACGCAGTATTTT.

The chain employs TRBV28 and TRBJ1-4; D possibly corresponds to TRBD1 (6 bases). Trimming took 7 bases from V and 0 from J, leaving 18 bases between them. CDR3 length equals 17 residues. In germline, CDR1 is MDHEN, CDR2 SYDVKM. The CDR3 protein is CASTSGAGDATNEKLFF. DNA for the CDR3: TGTGCCAGCACCTCAGGGGCAGGGGACGCAACTAATGAAAAACTGTTTTTT.

The rearrangement joins TRBV4-2 to TRBJ2-7; maybe TRBD2 (5 bases). This CDR3 comprises 14 residues. The V and J ends lost 0 bases and 3 bases respectively, with 9 bases between them. In germline, CDR1 is LGHNA, CDR2 YNFKEQ. CDR3 region: CASSQEVSGYEQYF. The DNA for the CDR3 is TGTGCCAGCAGCCAAGAAGTAAGCGGCTACGAGCAGTACTTC.

The CDR3 DNA reads as TGTGCCAGCAGCAAGGGCTTCCCTTTCCCCTACAATGAGCAGTTCTTC. This encodes CASSKGFPFPYNEQFF. V and J are TRBV21-1 and TRBJ2-1; no check of the table's D call, TRBD1, against the DNA was made. TRBV21-1 is labeled a pseudogene. The length of the CDR3 is 16 residues.

J is TRBJ2-7 and V is TRBV19; TRBD2 matches at 11 bases. Germline V gene lookup returns CDR1 LNHDA and CDR2 SQIVND (reference sequence). V shed 5 bases, J shed 3 bases, and the junction held 6 bases outside the gene matches. This CDR3 comprises 15 residues. CDR3 DNA sequence: TGTGCCAGTAGTGTCGCCGGGACTAGCGGCTACGAGCAGTACTTC. This translates into CASSVAGTSGYEQYF.

The rearrangement uses TRBV4-3 and TRBJ1-2; no clear D gene. The CDR3 totals 14 residues. Looked up from germline, CDR1 is LGHNA and CDR2 is YSLEER. The V and J ends lost 4 bases and 7 bases respectively, with 16 bases between them. The CDR3 here is CASSPAGVGGGYTF. CDR3 nucleotide sequence: TGCGCCAGCAGCCCGGCCGGGGTGGGTGGTGGCTACACCTTC.

The genes are TRBV30 and TRBJ1-1; tentative D call: TRBD1 (5 bases). Germline V CDR1 and CDR2: GTSNPN, SVGIG (reference sequence). The CDR3 covers 16 residues. V gave up 2 bases and J gave up 0 bases, with 16 bases separating them. The DNA of the CDR3 is TGTGCCTGGAGTTGGGGCAGGAGCTACATGAACACTGAAGCTTTCTTT. It is translated as CAWSWGRSYMNTEAFF. Combining the CDR3 with reference TRBV30 and TRBJ1-1 gives the whole variable domain SQTIHQWPATLVQPVGSPLSLECTVEGTSNPNLYWYRQAAGRGLQLLFYSVGIGQISSEVPQNLSASRPQDRQFILSSKKLLLSDSGFYLCAWSWGRSYMNTEAFFGQGTRLTVV.

As concerns this clone: A read error may account for a junction end that differs from germline. This same CDR3 is encoded by further DNA sequences in the sample. This chain joins TRBV4-2 and TRBJ2-7, with 9 bases aligning to TRBD2. This CDR3 spans 15 amino acids. Germline V CDR1 and CDR2: LGHNA, YNFKEQ. The CDR3 loop reads CASSQQRTSDYEQYF. The CDR3 DNA sequence: TGTGCCAGTAGCCAACAGAGGACTAGCGACTACGAGCAGTACTTC.

The chain recombines TRBV2 with TRBJ1-1; D remains ambiguous. This CDR3 is 14 amino acids long. Germline CDR1 is SNHLY and CDR2 is FYNNEI. Trimming pared 3 bases from V and 4 bases from J, leaving 12 bases between. The CDR3 sequence is CASSDVSRATEAFF. CDR3 nucleotide sequence: TGTGCCAGCAGTGATGTCTCGAGGGCCACTGAAGCTTTCTTT.

This clone has a single count. Here the CDR3 DNA reads TGTGCCAGCAGTCGGGAAATGTCAGAGACCCAGTACTTC. It codes for CASSREMSETQYF. The chain combines TRBV4-2 with TRBJ2-5, with D perhaps TRBD2 (5 bases). Germline loops: CDR1 LGHNA, CDR2 YNFKEQ. The germline V and J ends were trimmed by 6 bases and 4 bases, with 12 bases remaining between them. The CDR3 contains 13 residues.

This clone was seen a few times. The chain recombines TRBV9 with TRBJ1-1; D unclear. Trimming left V 4 bases short and J 1 base short, with 17 bases between. Germline CDR1 SGDLS, CDR2 YYNGEE. The CDR3 is 16 residues long. Here the CDR3 DNA reads TGTGCCAGCAGCAGAGGCTCCACCATTGCGAACACTGAAGCTTTCTTT. Translated: CASSRGSTIANTEAFF.

The DNA of the CDR3 is TGTGCCAGCAGATACGTTGCGGGTCGAGGGTTAGATACGCAGTATTTT. Protein: CASRYVAGRGLDTQYF. V is TRBV6-5 and J is TRBJ2-3; D might be TRBD2 (5 bases). CDR1 and CDR2 (germline): MNHEY, SVGAGI. The CDR3 loop spans 16 amino acids. V shed 6 bases and J shed 5 bases, with 21 bases lying between them.

The chain employs TRBV2 and TRBJ1-1; unclear D gene. The CDR3 is 15 amino acids. With 6 bases removed from V and 1 base from J, the gap between germline ends came to 15 bases. The germline V gene has CDR1 SNHLY and CDR2 FYNNEI. CDR3 sequence (DNA): TGTGCCAGCAGCCCCGCTGGGCTGTGGAACACTGAAGCTTTCTTT. Amino acid sequence: CASSPAGLWNTEAFF.

The chain carries TRBV15 and TRBJ2-7, with D unclear. CDR3 length: 12 amino acids. V gave up 0 bases and J gave up 6 bases, with 6 bases separating them. Germline CDR1 reads LNHNV; CDR2 reads YYDKDF (reference sequence). The CDR3 loop is CATSRDRLEQYF. The DNA of the CDR3 is TGTGCCACCAGCAGAGACCGACTCGAGCAGTACTTC.

The chain employs TRBV7-2 and TRBJ2-5; D unclear. Trimming took 2 bases from V and 4 from J, leaving 14 bases between them. The CDR3 runs 15 residues. Per germline, CDR1 SGHTA and CDR2 FQGNSA. The CDR3 sequence: CASSLYTADTETQYF. CDR3 DNA: TGTGCCAGCAGCTTATACACCGCCGACACAGAGACCCAGTACTTC.

This clone was observed a few times. The J gene is TRBJ2-6, the V gene TRBV2, with TRBD2 as a possible D gene (5 bases). CDR1 is SNHLY and CDR2 is FYNNEI in the germline V gene. The CDR3 totals 20 residues. V was shortened by 6 bases and J by 2 bases, with 26 bases between the two germline ends. The CDR3 loop reads CASSTRSPDARMTGANVLTF. The CDR3, as DNA: TGTGCCAGCAGCACTAGATCGCCGGACGCAAGAATGACTGGGGCCAACGTCCTGACTTTC.

The rearrangement joins TRBV6-5 to TRBJ1-1; TRBD1 matches 8 bases. The germline gives CDR1 MNHEY, CDR2 SVGAGI. This CDR3 spans 15 amino acids. With 2 bases clipped from V and 0 bases from J, the junction kept 2 bases outside the gene matches. CDR3 nucleotides: TGTGCCAGCAGTTACCGGACAGGGTTGAACACTGAAGCTTTCTTT. Translation: CASSYRTGLNTEAFF.

The chain uses TRBV7-3 and TRBJ2-7; 9 bases match TRBD1. From germline, CDR1 is SGHTA and CDR2 FQGTGA. V was pared by 2 bases and J by 5 bases, with 7 bases of the junction left unmatched. The CDR3 has 15 amino acids. CDR3 amino acids: CASSLSSGQGNEQYF. The DNA of the CDR3 is TGTGCCAGCAGCTTATCCTCCGGACAGGGGAACGAGCAGTACTTC.

The chain has TRBV28 and TRBJ2-5; 8 bases match TRBD1. CDR1 and CDR2 from the germline V gene are MDHEN and SYDVKM. CDR3 length equals 16 residues. The junction had 6 bases not matched to a gene; V was cut back by 1 base and J by 2 bases. The CDR3 loop reads CASSLYQGATQETQYF. The CDR3 coding sequence is TGTGCCAGCAGTTTATATCAGGGGGCCACACAAGAGACCCAGTACTTC.

The chain carries TRBV6-5 and TRBJ1-5, with D unclear. Deletions cut 5 bases from V and 0 bases from J, with 8 bases between. CDR1 MNHEY and CDR2 SVGAGI come from the germline V gene. The CDR3 runs 14 residues. CDR3 sequence (DNA): TGTGCCAGCAGTGCCCAGTATAGCAATCAGCCCCAGCATTTT. Encoded protein: CASSAQYSNQPQHF.

The chain combines TRBV5-1 with TRBJ2-1; 13 bases match TRBD2. The CDR3 loop spans 16 amino acids. V lost 4 bases, J lost 7 bases, and 8 bases stayed unmatched. CDR1 is SGHRS and CDR2 is YFSETQ in the germline V gene. The CDR3 protein is CASSIGLAGDSNEQFF. The CDR3, as DNA: TGCGCCAGCAGCATAGGACTAGCGGGAGATTCTAATGAGCAGTTCTTC.